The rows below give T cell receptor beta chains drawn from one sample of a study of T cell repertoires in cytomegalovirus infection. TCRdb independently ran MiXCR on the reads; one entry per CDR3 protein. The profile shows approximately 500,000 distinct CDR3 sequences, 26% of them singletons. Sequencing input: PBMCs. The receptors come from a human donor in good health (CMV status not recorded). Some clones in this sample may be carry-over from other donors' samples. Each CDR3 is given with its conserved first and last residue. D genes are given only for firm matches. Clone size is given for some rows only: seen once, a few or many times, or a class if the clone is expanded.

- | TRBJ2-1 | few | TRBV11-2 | CASSAKPGTINRINEQFF | TGTGCCAGCAGCGCAAAACCCGGGACAATCAACCGTATCAATGAGCAGTTCTTC
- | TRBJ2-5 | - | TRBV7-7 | CASSRSEGGETQYF | TGTGCCAGCAGCCGGTCAGAGGGTGGAGAGACCCAGTACTTC
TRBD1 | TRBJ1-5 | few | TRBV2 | CASCRDRSNQPQHF | TGTGCCAGTTGCCGGGACAGGAGTAATCAGCCCCAGCATTTT
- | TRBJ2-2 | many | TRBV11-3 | CASSSRSPGELFF | TGTGCCAGCAGCTCTCGGAGCCCCGGGGAGCTGTTTTTT
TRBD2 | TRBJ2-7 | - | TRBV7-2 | CASSSFGTNYEQYF | TGTGCCAGCAGCTCCTTCGGGACTAACTACGAGCAGTACTTC
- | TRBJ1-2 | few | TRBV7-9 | CASSRGSGMETF | TGTGCCAGCAGCAGGGGGTCCGGGATGGAGACCTTC
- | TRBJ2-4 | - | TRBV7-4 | CASSLELRGDKNIQYF | TGTGCCAGCAGCTTGGAACTGCGGGGTGACAAAAACATTCAGTACTTC
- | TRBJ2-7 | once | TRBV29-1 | CSVEIDSPYEQYF | TGCAGCGTTGAAATAGACAGTCCCTACGAGCAGTACTTC
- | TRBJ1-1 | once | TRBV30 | CAWSVTEGSRAVTEAFF | TGTGCCTGGAGTGTAACAGAGGGGAGTCGCGCGGTCACTGAAGCTTTCTTT
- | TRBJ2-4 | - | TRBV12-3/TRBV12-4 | CASSPARTLNKNIQYF | TGTGCCAGCAGTCCCGCCAGGACTCTAAATAAAAACATTCAGTACTTC
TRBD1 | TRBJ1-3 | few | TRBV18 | CASSPPGTGNSGNTIYF | TGTGCCAGCTCACCACCGGGGACAGGGAACTCTGGAAACACCATATATTTT
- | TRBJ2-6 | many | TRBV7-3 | CASSLTASGANVLTF | TGTGCCAGCAGCTTAACAGCCTCTGGGGCCAACGTCCTGACTTTC
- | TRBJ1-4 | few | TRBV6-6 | CASTSQGNEKLFF | TGTGCCAGCACTTCACAGGGAAATGAAAAACTGTTTTTT
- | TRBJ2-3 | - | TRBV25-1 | CASSDWVSTDTQYF | TGTGCCAGCAGTGATTGGGTCAGCACAGATACGCAGTATTTT
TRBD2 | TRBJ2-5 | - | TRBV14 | CASSQRAGGGETQYF | TGTGCCAGCAGCCAACGAGCGGGAGGCGGCGAGACCCAGTACTTC
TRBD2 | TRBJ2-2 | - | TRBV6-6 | CASSSLIQREYRWDTGELFF | TGTGCCAGCAGTTCCCTGATCCAGCGGGAGTATCGGTGGGACACCGGGGAGCTGTTTTTT
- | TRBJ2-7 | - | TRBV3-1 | CASSPNLGYEQYF | TGTGCCAGCAGCCCAAACTTGGGCTACGAGCAGTACTTC
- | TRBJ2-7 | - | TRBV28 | CASSPPRRGTSSYEQYF | TGTGCCAGCAGTCCCCCCCGGAGGGGTACGAGCTCCTACGAGCAGTACTTC
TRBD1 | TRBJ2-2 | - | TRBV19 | CASSPRDRVIGGELFF | TGTGCCAGTAGTCCCCGGGACAGGGTCATTGGCGGGGAGCTGTTTTTT
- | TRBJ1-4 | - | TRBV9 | CASSVAGAANEKLFF | TGTGCCAGCAGCGTAGCTGGTGCGGCTAATGAAAAACTGTTTTTT
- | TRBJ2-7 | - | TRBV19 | CASSITSPSYEQYF | TGTGCCAGTAGCATCACTAGCCCGTCCTACGAGCAGTACTTC
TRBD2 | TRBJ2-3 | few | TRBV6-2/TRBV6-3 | CASLSGRAGDTQYF | TGTGCCAGCCTTAGCGGGAGGGCCGGGGATACGCAGTATTTT
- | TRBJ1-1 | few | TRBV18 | CASSPSKTTTVKAFF | TGTGCCAGCTCACCTTCCAAGACAACGACCGTGAAAGCTTTCTTT
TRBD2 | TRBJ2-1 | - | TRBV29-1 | CSGRTSGSLNNEQFF | TGCAGCGGGAGGACTAGCGGGTCCCTCAACAATGAGCAGTTCTTC
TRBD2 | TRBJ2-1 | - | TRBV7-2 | CASSPVSGRSGREQFF | TGTGCCAGCAGCCCCGTTAGCGGGAGGTCCGGTCGTGAGCAGTTCTTC
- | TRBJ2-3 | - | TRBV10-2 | CASSTSRGADTQYF | TGCGCCAGCAGTACTTCCAGGGGGGCAGATACGCAGTATTTT
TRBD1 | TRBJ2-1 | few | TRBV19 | CASRQGAGEQFF | TGTGCCAGTAGACAGGGGGCGGGGGAGCAGTTCTTC
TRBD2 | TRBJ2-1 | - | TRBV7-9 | CASSPGKTSGINEQFF | TGTGCCAGCAGCCCTGGGAAGACTAGCGGGATAAATGAGCAGTTCTTC
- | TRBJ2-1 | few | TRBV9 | CASSRNNEQFF | TGTGCCAGCAGCCGCAACAATGAGCAGTTCTTC
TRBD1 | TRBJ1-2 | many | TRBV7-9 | CASSPQGQVASGYTF | TGTGCCAGCAGCCCCCAGGGACAGGTGGCTAGTGGCTACACCTTC
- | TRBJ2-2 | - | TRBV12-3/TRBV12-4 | CASSLAGLGGELFF | TGTGCCAGCAGTTTAGCAGGGTTGGGCGGGGAGCTGTTTTTT
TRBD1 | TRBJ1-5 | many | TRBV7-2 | CASSTGQGASNQPQHF | TGTGCCAGCAGCACTGGACAGGGGGCTTCCAATCAGCCCCAGCATTTT
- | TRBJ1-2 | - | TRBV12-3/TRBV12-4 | CASSLWGAVSYGYTF | TGTGCCAGCAGTTTATGGGGGGCTGTTAGCTATGGCTACACCTTC
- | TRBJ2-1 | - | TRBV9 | CASSVGTVARYNEQFF | TGTGCCAGCAGCGTAGGAACGGTGGCAAGGTACAATGAGCAGTTCTTC
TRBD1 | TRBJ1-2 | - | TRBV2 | CASARQGNYGYTF | TGTGCCAGCGCCAGACAGGGGAACTATGGCTACACCTTC
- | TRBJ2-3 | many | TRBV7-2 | CASRSRVYGTDTQYF | TGTGCCAGCAGGTCCAGGGTGTACGGCACAGATACGCAGTATTTT